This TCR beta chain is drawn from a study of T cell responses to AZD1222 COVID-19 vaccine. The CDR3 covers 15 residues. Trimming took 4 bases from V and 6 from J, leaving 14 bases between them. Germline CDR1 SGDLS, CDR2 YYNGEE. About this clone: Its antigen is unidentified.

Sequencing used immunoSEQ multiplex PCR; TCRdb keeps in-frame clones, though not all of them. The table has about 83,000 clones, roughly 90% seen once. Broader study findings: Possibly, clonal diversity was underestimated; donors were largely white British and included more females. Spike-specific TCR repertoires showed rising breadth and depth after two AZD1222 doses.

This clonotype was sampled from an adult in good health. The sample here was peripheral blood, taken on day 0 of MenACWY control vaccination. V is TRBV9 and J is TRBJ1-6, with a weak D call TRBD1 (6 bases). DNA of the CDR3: TGTGCCAGCAGCCCAAGGGGAGGGGGTAATTCACCCCTCCACTTT. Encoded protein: CASSPRGGGNSPLHF.